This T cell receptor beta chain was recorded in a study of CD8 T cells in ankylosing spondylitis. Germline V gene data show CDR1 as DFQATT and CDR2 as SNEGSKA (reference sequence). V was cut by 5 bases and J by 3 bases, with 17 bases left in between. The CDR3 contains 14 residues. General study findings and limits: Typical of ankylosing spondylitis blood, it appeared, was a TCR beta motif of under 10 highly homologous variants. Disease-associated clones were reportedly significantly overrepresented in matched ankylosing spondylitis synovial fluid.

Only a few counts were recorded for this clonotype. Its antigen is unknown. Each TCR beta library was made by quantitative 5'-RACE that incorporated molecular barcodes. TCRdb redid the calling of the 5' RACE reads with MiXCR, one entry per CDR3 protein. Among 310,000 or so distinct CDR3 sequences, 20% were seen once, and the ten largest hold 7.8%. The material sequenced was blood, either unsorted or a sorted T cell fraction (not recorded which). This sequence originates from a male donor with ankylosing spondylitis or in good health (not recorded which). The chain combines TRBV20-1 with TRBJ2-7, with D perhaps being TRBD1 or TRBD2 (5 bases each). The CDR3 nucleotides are TGCAGTGCTGGGGGATACAGAGGAGTCTACGAGCAGTACGTC. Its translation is CSAGGYRGVYEQYV.